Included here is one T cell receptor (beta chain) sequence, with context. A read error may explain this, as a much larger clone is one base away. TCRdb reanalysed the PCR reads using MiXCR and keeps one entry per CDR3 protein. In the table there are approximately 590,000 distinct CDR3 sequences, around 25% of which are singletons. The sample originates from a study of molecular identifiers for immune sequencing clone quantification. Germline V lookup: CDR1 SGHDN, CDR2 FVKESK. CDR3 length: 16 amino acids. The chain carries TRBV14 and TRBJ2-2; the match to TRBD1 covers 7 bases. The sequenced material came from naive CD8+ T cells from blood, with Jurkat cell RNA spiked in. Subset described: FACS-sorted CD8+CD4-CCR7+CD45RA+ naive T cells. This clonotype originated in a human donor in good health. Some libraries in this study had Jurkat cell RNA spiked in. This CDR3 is CASSPTGAMNTGVLFF. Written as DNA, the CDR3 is TGTGCCAGCAGTCCTACAGGGGCCATGAACACCGGGGTGCTGTTTTTT. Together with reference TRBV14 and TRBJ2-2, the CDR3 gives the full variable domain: EAGVTQFPSHSVIEKGQTVTLRCDPISGHDNLYWYRRVMGKEIKFLLHFVKESKQDESGMPNNRFLAERTGGTYSTLKVQPAELEDSGVYFCASSPTGAMNTGVLFFGEGSRLTVL.